This T cell receptor beta chain was profiled in a study of cytomegalovirus exposure and HLA in healthy donors. General study results and limits: Data from an earlier analysis indicated that most TCR beta V segments were productive either about 87% or about 30% of the time. Reportedly, HLA-A and HLA-B alleles of most subjects were accurately predicted from TCR beta. By a later analysis, the bulk of CMV-associated TCR beta chains appeared HLA-restricted. Associated with cytomegalovirus, according to the listing, were approximately 160 TCR beta chains.

Trimming removed 4 bases from V and 3 bases from J, with 15 bases in between. Germline values: CDR1 MNHEY, CDR2 SMNVEV (reference sequence). The CDR3 has 15 residues. The PCR used 60 Vbeta and 13 Jbeta primers. The repertoire was sequenced with immunoSEQ multiplex PCR; TCRdb's copy has only in-frame clones and lacks some. The sample yields around 150,000 clones, around 79% seen once. With regard to this clone: Its antigen is still unknown.

This receptor was obtained from a woman aged 25 to 39 in good health and CMV-seronegative. The chain uses TRBV27 and TRBJ2-5; possibly TRBD1 for D (6 bases). Sequencing was carried out using PBMCs. The CDR3 loop is CASSSPRNREETQYF. The CDR3 DNA sequence: TGTGCCAGCAGTTCCCCGAGGAACAGGGAAGAGACCCAGTACTTC.